What follows are 13 T cell receptor beta chains derived from one specimen sequenced in a study of T cell responses to AZD1222 COVID-19 vaccine listed by TCRdb under 2021. The library was produced with the immunoSEQ multiplex PCR assay. This is the immuneACCESS table as TCRdb keeps it, with only in-frame sequences that have V and J called. A part of the clones is gone; compared with another copy, unresolved V genes explain less than half, and the rest is unexplained. The sample has some 130,000 clones on record, roughly 91% of them singletons. The ten top clones hold 1% to 1.4% of the sample. The meaning of the sample's time point label: about 28 days (+/-7) after the second vaccine dose. The specimen comprised peripheral blood, sampled 28 days after the second AZD1222 dose. These receptors were obtained from an adult who received the AZD1222 COVID-19 vaccine.

J is TRBJ2-7 and V is TRBV23-1; D not resolved. TRBV23-1 is reported as an ORF; its role is uncertain. Trimming cost V 7 bases and J 0 bases, with 13 bases left between them. The CDR3 is 14 residues long. As DNA, the CDR3 is TGCGCCAGCACCCGCAGTGTCCTCTCCTACGAGCAGTACTTC. Translated: CASTRSVLSYEQYF.

The J gene is TRBJ2-1, the V gene TRBV28; TRBD2 aligns across 13 bases. Germline CDR1 MDHEN, CDR2 SYDVKM. J gave up 0 bases and V 10 bases, and 12 bases lay outside the gene matches. The CDR3 contains 18 residues. CDR3 DNA sequence: TGTGCCACCACTACCTGGGGGACTAGCGGGGACTCCTACAATGAGCAGTTCTTC. Translating it yields CATTTWGTSGDSYNEQFF.

The chain carries TRBV28 and TRBJ2-7; 7 nucleotides align to TRBD1. This CDR3 spans 12 amino acids. Germline CDR1 MDHEN, CDR2 SYDVKM. J gave up 4 bases and V 6 bases, and 3 bases lay outside the gene matches. Here the CDR3 reads CASSQGQYEQYF. DNA for the CDR3: TGTGCCAGCAGCCAGGGACAGTACGAGCAGTACTTC.

V gene TRBV4-1 combines with J gene TRBJ1-5; a possible D gene is TRBD1 (5 bases). This CDR3 comprises 15 residues. V shed 0 bases and J shed 6 bases, with 12 bases lying between them. Per the germline V gene, CDR1 is MGHRA and CDR2 is YSYEKL. For the CDR3, the DNA is TGCGCCAGCAGCCAAGACGGAGGGGCGGCTCAGCCCCAGCATTTT. The encoded protein is CASSQDGGAAQPQHF.

There are a few counts of this clone. The rearrangement uses TRBV11-2 and TRBJ2-1, with 9 bases identical to TRBD2. This CDR3 spans 14 amino acids. The V segment lost 6 bases and the J segment 3 bases; nucleotides outside the gene matches: 3. Germline lookup yields CDR1 SGHAT and CDR2 FQNNGV. Here the CDR3 DNA reads TGTGCCAGCAGGGTTAGCGGGAGCTACAATGAGCAGTTCTTC. It encodes CASRVSGSYNEQFF.

V and J are TRBV5-1 and TRBJ1-5; 9 bases line up with TRBD1. Looked up from germline, CDR1 is SGHRS and CDR2 is YFSETQ. The CDR3 extends over 17 amino acids. The junction had 14 bases not matched to a gene; V was cut back by 3 bases and J by 7 bases. The CDR3, as DNA: TGCGCCAGCAGCTCACCCGGGACAGGGAAAGGCCTACAGCCCCAGCATTTT. As protein: CASSSPGTGKGLQPQHF.

The sample holds one count of this clone. The rearrangement joins TRBV5-1 to TRBJ2-1; TRBD2 matches at 10 bases. Germline-derived CDR1 and CDR2 are SGHRS and YFSETQ. This CDR3 has 15 amino acids. V trimming: 0 bases; J trimming: 6 bases; junction bases outside the gene matches: 3. The CDR3 DNA follows: TGCGCCAGCAGCTTGGGCCTAGCGGGAGTCAATGAGCAGTTCTTC. As protein: CASSLGLAGVNEQFF.

The sample holds a few counts of this clone. The chain recombines TRBV7-9 with TRBJ1-4, with D possibly being TRBD1 (5 bases). This CDR3 comprises 11 residues. V was shortened by 5 bases and J by 10 bases, with 8 bases between the two germline ends. Per the germline V gene, CDR1 is SEHNR and CDR2 is FQNEAQ (reference sequence). The CDR3 is CASSHRGKLFF. In DNA form, the CDR3 reads TGTGCCAGCAGCCATAGGGGAAAACTGTTTTTT.

V gene TRBV10-3 combines with J gene TRBJ1-2, with a tentative D call TRBD1 (6 bases). The ends were cut back, 6 bases at V and 8 bases at J, with 13 bases in the middle. The CDR3 spans 12 residues. Germline CDR1 and CDR2: ENHRY and SYGVKD. The DNA of the CDR3 is TGTGCCATCAGGCCGGGGACAAACGGCTACACCTTC. It is translated as CAIRPGTNGYTF.

The genes are TRBV5-1 and TRBJ2-1; 8 nucleotides align to TRBD1. This CDR3 region has 12 residues. Germline V gives CDR1 SGHRS, CDR2 YFSETQ. The V and J ends lost 2 bases and 12 bases, in that order; junction bases with no gene match: 4. The DNA of the CDR3 is TGCGCCAGCAGCTTCAAAGGACAGGGGCAGTTCTTC. Translated: CASSFKGQGQFF.

The V and J genes are TRBV27 and TRBJ2-1; 11 bases are shared with TRBD2. The germline V gene has CDR1 MNHEY and CDR2 SMNVEV (reference sequence). The CDR3 length is 16 residues. Trimming cost V 5 bases and J 6 bases; bases outside gene matches: 9. CDR3 sequence reads: CASSRVSGRGLNEQFF. The CDR3 DNA sequence: TGTGCCAGCAGTCGTGTTAGCGGGAGGGGGCTCAATGAGCAGTTCTTC.

The CDR3 DNA reads as TGCGCCAGCAGCTTGGACCCACCGAGGAGGCGAGATGGCTACACCTTC. The encoded protein is CASSLDPPRRRDGYTF. This chain uses TRBV5-1 with TRBJ1-2; D remains unclear. Between the trimmed V and J ends, which lost 0 bases and 6 bases, there was a span of 18 bases. Germline V CDR1 and CDR2: SGHRS, YFSETQ. This CDR3 has 16 amino acids.

The genes are TRBV7-3 and TRBJ2-4; the D gene is possibly TRBD1 (6 bases). CDR1 and CDR2 (germline): SGHTA, FQGTGA. V lost 1 base and J lost 8, with 15 bases in between. This CDR3 is built from 15 residues. The CDR3 nucleotides are TGTGCCAGCAGCTTAAAAGGTCAGGGGTTGCACATTCAGTACTTC. Its protein is CASSLKGQGLHIQYF.